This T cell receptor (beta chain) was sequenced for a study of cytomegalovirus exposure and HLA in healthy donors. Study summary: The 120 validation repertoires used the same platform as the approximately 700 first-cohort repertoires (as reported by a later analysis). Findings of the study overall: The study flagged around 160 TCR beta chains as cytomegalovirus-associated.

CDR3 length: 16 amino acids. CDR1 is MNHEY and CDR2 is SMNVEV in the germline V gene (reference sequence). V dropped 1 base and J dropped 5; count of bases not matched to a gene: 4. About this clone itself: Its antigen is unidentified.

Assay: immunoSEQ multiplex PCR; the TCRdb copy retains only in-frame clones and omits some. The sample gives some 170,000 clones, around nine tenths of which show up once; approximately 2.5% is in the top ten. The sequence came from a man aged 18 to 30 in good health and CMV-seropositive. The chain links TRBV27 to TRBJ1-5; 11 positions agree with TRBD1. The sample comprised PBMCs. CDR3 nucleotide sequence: TGTGCCAGCAGTTTATACGGGACAGGGGGAGATCAGCCCCAGCATTTT. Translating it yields CASSLYGTGGDQPQHF.